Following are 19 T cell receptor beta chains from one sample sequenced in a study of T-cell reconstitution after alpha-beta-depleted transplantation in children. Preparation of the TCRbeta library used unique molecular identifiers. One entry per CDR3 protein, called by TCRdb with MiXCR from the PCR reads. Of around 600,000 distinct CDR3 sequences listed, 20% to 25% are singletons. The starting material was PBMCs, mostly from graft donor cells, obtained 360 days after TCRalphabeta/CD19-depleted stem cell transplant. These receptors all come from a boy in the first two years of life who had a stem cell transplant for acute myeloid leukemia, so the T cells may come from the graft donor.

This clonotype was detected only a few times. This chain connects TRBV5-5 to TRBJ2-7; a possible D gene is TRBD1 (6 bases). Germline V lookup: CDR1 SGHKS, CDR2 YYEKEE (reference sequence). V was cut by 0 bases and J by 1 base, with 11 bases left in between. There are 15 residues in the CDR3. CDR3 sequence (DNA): TGTGCCAGCAGCTTGGAGGGGGTCAGTTCCTACGAGCAGTACGTC. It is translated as CASSLEGVSSYEQYV.

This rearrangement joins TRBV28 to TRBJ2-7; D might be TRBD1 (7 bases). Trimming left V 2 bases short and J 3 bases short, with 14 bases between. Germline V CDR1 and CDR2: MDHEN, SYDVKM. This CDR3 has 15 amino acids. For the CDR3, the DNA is TGTGCCAGCAGTTTAAATCAGGGGGGATACTACGAGCAGTACTTC. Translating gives CASSLNQGGYYEQYF.

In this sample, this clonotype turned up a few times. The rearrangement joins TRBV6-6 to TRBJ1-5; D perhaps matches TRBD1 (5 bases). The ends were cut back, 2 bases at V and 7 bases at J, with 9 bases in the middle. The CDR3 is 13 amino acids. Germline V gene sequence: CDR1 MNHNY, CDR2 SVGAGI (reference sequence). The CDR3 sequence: CASSYGQGQPQHF. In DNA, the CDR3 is TGTGCCAGCAGTTACGGGCAGGGCCAGCCCCAGCATTTT.

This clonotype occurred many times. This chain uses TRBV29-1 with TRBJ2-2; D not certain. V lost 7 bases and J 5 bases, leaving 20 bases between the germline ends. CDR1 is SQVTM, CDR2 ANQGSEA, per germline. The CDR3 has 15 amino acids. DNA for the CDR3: TGCAGCGCGCCCGGCCCTGACGGTTTTACCGGGGAGCTGTTTTTT. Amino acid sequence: CSAPGPDGFTGELFF.

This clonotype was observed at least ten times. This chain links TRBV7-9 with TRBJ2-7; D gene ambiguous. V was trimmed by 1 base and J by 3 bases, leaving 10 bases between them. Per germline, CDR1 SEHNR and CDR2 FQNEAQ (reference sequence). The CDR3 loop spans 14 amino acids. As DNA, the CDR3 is TGTGCCAGCAGCTTAGGAGGCTTACTCTACGAGCAGTACTTC. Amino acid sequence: CASSLGGLLYEQYF.

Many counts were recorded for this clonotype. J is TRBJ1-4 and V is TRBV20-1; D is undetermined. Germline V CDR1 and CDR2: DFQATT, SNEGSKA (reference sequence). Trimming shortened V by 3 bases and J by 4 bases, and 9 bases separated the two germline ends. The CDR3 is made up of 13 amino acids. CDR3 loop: CSARGGGNEKLFF. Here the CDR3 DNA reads TGCAGTGCTAGGGGAGGTGGTAATGAAAAACTGTTTTTT.

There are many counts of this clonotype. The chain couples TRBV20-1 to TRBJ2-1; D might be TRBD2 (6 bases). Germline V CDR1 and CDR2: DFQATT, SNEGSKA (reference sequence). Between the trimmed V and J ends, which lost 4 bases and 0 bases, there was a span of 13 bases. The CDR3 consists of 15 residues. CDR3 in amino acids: CSANGGTSSYNEQFF. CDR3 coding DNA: TGCAGTGCTAATGGGGGGACCAGCTCCTACAATGAGCAGTTCTTC.

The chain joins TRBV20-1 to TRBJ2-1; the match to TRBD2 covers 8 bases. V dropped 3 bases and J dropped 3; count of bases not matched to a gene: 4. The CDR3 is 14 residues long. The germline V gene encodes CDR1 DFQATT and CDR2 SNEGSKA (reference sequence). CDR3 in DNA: TGCAGTGCTAGCGGGGGGGCCGGCTACAATGAGCAGTTCTTC. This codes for CSASGGAGYNEQFF.

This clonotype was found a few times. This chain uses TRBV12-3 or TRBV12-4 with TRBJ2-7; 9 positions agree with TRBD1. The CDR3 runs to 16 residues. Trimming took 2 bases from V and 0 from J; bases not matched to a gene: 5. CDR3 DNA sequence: TGTGCCAGCAGTTTAATGTTGGGACAGGGCTCCTACGAGCAGTACTTC. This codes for CASSLMLGQGSYEQYF.

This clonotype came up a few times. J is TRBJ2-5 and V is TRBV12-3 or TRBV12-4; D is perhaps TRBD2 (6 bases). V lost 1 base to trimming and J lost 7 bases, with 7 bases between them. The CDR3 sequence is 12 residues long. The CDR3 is CASSLVGGTQYF. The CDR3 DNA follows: TGTGCCAGCAGTTTAGTGGGGGGGACCCAGTACTTC.

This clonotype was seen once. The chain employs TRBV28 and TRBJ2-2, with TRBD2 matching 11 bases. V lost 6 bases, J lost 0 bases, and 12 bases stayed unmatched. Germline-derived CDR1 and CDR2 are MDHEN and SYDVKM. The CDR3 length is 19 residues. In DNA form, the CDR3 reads TGTGCCAGCAGCCCACAGGGCACTAGCGGGAGCTCGAACACCGGGGAGCTGTTTTTT. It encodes CASSPQGTSGSSNTGELFF.

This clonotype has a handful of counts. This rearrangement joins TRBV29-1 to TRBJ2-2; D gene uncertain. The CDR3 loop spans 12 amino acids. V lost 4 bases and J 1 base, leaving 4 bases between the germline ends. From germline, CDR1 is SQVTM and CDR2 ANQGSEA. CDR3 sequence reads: CSVVGNTGELFF. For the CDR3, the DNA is TGCAGCGTTGTTGGGAACACCGGGGAGCTGTTTTTT.

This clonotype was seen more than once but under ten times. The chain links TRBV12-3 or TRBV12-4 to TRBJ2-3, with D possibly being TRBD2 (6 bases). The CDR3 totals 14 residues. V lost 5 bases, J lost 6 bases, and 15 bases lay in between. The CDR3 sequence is CASSHAWGRDTQYF. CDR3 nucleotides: TGTGCCAGCAGTCACGCGTGGGGGAGGGATACGCAGTATTTT.

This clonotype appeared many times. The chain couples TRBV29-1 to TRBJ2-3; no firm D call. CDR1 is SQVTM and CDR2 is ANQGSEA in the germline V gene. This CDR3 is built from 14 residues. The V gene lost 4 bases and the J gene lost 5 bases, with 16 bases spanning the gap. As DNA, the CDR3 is TGCAGCGTTGGCGCTTGGCCGGAAGAAGATACGCAGTATTTT. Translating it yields CSVGAWPEEDTQYF.

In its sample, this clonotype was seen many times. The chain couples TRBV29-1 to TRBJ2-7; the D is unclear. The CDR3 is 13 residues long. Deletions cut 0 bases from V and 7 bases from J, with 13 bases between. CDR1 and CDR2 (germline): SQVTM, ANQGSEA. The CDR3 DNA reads TGCAGCGTTGAAGATCCTTTGGGTATGGAGCAGTACTTC. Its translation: CSVEDPLGMEQYF.

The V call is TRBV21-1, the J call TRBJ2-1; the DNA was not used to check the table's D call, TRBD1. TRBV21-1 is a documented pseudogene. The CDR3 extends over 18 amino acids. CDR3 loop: CAEALSWGRVSSYNEQFF. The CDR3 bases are TGTGCCGAAGCTCTGAGTTGGGGCAGGGTGAGCTCCTACAATGAGCAGTTCTTC.

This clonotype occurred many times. The CDR3 reads CASSLRRAGGSYEQYF. The DNA of the CDR3 is TGCGCCAGCAGCTTGCGTCGGGCTGGGGGCTCCTACGAGCAGTACTTC. V gene TRBV5-1 combines with J gene TRBJ2-7; D may match TRBD1 or TRBD2 (5 bases each). Germline CDR1 SGHRS, CDR2 YFSETQ. Deletions cut 1 base from V and 0 bases from J, with 14 bases between. The CDR3 length is 16 residues.

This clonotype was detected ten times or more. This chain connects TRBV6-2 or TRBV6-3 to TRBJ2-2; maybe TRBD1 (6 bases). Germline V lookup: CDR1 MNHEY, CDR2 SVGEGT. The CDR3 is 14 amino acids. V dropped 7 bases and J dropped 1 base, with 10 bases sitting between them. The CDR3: CASNWDKNTGELFF. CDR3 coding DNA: TGTGCCAGCAACTGGGACAAGAACACCGGGGAGCTGTTTTTT.

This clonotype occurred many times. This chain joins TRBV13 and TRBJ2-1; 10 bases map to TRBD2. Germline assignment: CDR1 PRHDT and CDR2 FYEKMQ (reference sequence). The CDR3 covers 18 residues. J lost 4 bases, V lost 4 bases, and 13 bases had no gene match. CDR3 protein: CASSSTSGGAIRYNEQFF. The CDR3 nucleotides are TGTGCCAGCAGCTCCACAAGCGGGGGGGCCATCAGGTACAATGAGCAGTTCTTC.